This T cell receptor beta chain was identified during a study of blood T cell repertoires in COVID-19. Study-wide background: The United States, Italy and Spain supplied acute and convalescent COVID-19 samples.

Germline V lookup: CDR1 SGDLS, CDR2 YYNGEE. This CDR3 is built from 13 residues. Trimming pared 4 bases from V and 7 bases from J, leaving 15 bases between. Authors' methods: Reference gene primer amplification in the assay estimated nucleated cell counts. Data came from immunoSEQ multiplex PCR; TCRdb stores just in-frame clones and leaves some out. From that table come the V and J calls and clone size; the DNA was used to work out D and trimming. The sample records around 200,000 clones, just under 90% being singletons. Source material: peripheral blood. The gene calls are TRBV9 and TRBJ2-7; D is perhaps TRBD1 (8 bases). The sequence was obtained from a man between 60 and 70 years old who had recovered from COVID-19. The CDR3 DNA sequence: TGTGCCAGCAGCCCCCCACAGGGGGGGGAGCAGTACTTC. Translated, it gives CASSPPQGGEQYF.